These 6 T cell receptor beta chains originate from one sample sequenced in a study of cytomegalovirus exposure and HLA in healthy donors. PCR was performed using 60 Vbeta and 13 Jbeta primers. Assay used: immunoSEQ multiplex PCR; TCRdb lists only in-frame clones, some missing. The sample holds more than 90,000 clones. The sequencing input was PBMCs. The source of these receptors is a man aged 40-49 years in good health and CMV-seropositive.

The chain uses TRBV28 and TRBJ2-5, with 13 nucleotides matching TRBD2. The CDR3 loop spans 16 amino acids. The V gene end was trimmed by 5 bases and the J gene end by 5 bases; junction bases not matched to a gene: 8. Germline V gene data show CDR1 as MDHEN and CDR2 as SYDVKM. The CDR3 region is CASSLWTSGSPETQYF. CDR3 sequence (DNA): TGTGCCAGCAGTCTGTGGACTAGCGGGAGCCCGGAGACCCAGTACTTC.

The chain uses TRBV7-2 and TRBJ1-3, with 7 bases matching TRBD1. V was pared by 3 bases and J by 0 bases, with 8 bases of the junction left unmatched. This CDR3 is built from 17 residues. The germline CDR1 and CDR2 sequences are SGHTA and FQGNSA. DNA of the CDR3: TGTGCCAGCAGCTTGCGGACAGGCCAGTACTCTGGAAACACCATATATTTT. Protein: CASSLRTGQYSGNTIYF.

In the case of this clone: Here the CDR3 omits its conserved ending phenylalanine or tryptophan, so a read error is the likely source. The limits of the CDR3 on the DNA are not certain, so only TCRdb's listed CDR3 is given. The chain couples TRBV7-8 to TRBJ1-2; TRBD1 is the table's D call, not checked against the DNA. 12 amino acids form the CDR3, both terminal residues included. Per germline, CDR1 SGHVS and CDR2 FQNEAQ. The CDR3 sequence is CASSNPTGTAIV.

This chain joins TRBV15 and TRBJ2-1; the D is unclear. V was trimmed by 5 bases and J by 7 bases, leaving 21 bases between them. CDR1 and CDR2 (germline): LNHNV, YYDKDF (reference sequence). The CDR3 runs 16 residues. CDR3 region: CATSPSSSSRRNEQFF. In DNA form, the CDR3 reads TGTGCCACCAGCCCTTCGTCTTCGTCGCGTCGGAATGAGCAGTTCTTC.

The V gene is TRBV7-9, the J gene TRBJ1-2; TRBD1 matches at 8 bases. CDR1 and CDR2 from the germline V gene are SEHNR and FQNEAQ (reference sequence). The CDR3 runs to 15 residues. V lost 0 bases, J lost 2 bases, and 2 bases stayed unmatched. CDR3 residues: CASSLARQGNYGYTF. The CDR3 DNA follows: TGTGCCAGCAGCTTAGCCCGACAGGGGAACTATGGCTACACCTTC.

V and J are TRBV27 and TRBJ2-3, with 7 bases aligning to TRBD2. With 10 bases clipped from V and 5 bases from J, the junction kept 12 bases outside the gene matches. Germline loops: CDR1 MNHEY, CDR2 SMNVEV (reference sequence). The CDR3 covers 14 residues. CDR3 loop: CATGLRGGRDTQYF. The CDR3 bases are TGTGCCACCGGCTTAAGGGGCGGGAGAGATACGCAGTATTTT.